This T cell receptor (beta chain) was captured in a study of blood T cell repertoires in COVID-19. Across the study: Whether acute or convalescent, the COVID-19 samples came from the United States, Italy and Spain. T cells, B-cell-depleted T cells, or PBMCs provided the cDNA or gDNA that served as material.

The CDR3 runs 15 residues. Germline CDR1 and CDR2: SGDLS and YYNGEE. V was trimmed by 4 bases and J by 1 base, leaving 15 bases between them. The data were produced by immunoSEQ multiplex PCR, yet TCRdb's version contains in-frame clones alone and is incomplete. The sample shows 25,000 to 30,000 clones, approximately 77% of them seen only once. The receptor was derived from a man older than 75 with active or convalescent COVID-19. Material for sequencing was peripheral blood. The chain couples TRBV9 to TRBJ2-7; D remains ambiguous. CDR3 sequence: CASSTSWALSYEQYF. Written as DNA, the CDR3 is TGTGCCAGCAGCACCAGCTGGGCCCTATCCTACGAGCAGTACTTC.